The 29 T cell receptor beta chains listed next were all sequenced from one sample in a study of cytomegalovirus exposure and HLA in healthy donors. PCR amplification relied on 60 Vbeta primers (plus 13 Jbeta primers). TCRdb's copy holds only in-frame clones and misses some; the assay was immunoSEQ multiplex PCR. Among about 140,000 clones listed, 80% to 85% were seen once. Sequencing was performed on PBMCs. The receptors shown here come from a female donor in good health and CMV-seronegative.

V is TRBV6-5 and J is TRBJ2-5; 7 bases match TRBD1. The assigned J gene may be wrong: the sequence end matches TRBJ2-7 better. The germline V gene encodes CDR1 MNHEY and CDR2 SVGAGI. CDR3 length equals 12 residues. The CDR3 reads CASRPTGLEQYF. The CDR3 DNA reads TGTGCCAGCAGGCCGACAGGGCTCGAGCAGTACTTC.

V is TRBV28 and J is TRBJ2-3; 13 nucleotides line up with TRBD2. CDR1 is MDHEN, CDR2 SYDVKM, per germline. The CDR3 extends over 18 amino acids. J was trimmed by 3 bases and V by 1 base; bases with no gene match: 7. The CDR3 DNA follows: TGTGCCAGCAGTTTATTTTGGGGGACTAGCGGGACAACAGATACGCAGTATTTT. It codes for CASSLFWGTSGTTDTQYF.

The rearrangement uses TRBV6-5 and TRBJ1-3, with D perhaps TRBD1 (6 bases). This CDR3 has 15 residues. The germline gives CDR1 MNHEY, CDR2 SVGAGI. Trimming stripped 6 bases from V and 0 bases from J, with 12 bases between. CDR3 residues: CASSQQGSSGNTIYF. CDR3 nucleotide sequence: TGTGCCAGCAGCCAACAGGGCTCCTCTGGAAACACCATATATTTT.

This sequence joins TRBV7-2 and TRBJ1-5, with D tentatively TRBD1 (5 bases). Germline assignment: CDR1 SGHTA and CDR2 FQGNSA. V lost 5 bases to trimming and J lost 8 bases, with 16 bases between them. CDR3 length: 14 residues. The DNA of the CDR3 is TGTGCCAGCAGCCACGTCGGGGGTTGGGAGCCCCAGCATTTT. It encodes CASSHVGGWEPQHF.

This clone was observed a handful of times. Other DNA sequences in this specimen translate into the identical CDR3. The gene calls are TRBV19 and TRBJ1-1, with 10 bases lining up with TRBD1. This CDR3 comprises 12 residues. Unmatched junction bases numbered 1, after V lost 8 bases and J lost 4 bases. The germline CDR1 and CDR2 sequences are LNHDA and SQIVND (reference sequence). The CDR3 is CASRTGGTEAFF. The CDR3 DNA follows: TGTGCCAGTCGGACAGGGGGCACTGAAGCTTTCTTT. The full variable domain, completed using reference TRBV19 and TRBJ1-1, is DGGITQSPKYLFRKEGQNVTLSCEQNLNHDAMYWYRQDPGQGLRLIYYSQIVNDFQKGDIAEGYSVSREKKESFPLTVTSAQKNPTAFYLCASRTGGTEAFFGQGTRLTVV.

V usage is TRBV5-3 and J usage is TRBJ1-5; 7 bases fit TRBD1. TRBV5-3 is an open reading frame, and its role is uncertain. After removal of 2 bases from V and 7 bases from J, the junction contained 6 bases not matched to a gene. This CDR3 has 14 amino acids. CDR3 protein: CARSFRDSYQPQHF. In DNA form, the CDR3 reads TGTGCCAGAAGCTTTCGGGACAGTTACCAGCCCCAGCATTTT.

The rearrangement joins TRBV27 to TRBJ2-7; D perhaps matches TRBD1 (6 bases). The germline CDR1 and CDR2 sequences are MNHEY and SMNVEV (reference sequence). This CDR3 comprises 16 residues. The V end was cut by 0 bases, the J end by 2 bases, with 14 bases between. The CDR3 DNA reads TGTGCCAGCAGTTTATCGATGAGGGGGAGCGCCTACGAGCAGTACTTC. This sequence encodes CASSLSMRGSAYEQYF.

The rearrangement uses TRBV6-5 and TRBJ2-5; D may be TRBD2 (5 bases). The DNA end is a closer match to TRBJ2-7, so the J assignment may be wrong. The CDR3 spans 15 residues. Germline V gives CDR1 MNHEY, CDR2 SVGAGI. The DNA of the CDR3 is TGTGCCAGCAGTTACTCACGCGGGTCCACCTACGAGCAGTACTTC. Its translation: CASSYSRGSTYEQYF.

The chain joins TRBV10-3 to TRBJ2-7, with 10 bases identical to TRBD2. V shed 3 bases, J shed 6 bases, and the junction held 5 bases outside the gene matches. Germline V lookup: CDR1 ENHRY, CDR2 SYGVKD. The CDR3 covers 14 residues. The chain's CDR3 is CAISDKGTSAEQYF. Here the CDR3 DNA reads TGTGCCATCAGTGATAAGGGGACTAGCGCCGAGCAGTACTTC.

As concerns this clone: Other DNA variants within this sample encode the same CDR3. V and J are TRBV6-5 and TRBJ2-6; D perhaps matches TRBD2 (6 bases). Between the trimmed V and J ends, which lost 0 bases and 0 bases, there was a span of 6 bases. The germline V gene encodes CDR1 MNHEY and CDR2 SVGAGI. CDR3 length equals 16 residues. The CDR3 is CASSYSGGSGANVLTF. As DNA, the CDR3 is TGTGCCAGCAGTTACTCCGGGGGCTCTGGGGCCAACGTCCTGACTTTC.

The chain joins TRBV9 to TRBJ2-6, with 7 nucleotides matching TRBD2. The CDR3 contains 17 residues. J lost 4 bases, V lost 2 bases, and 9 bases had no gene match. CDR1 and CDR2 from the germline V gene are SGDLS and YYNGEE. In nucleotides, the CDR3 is TGTGCCAGCAGCGTCAGACCGGGAGGTGGGGGGGCCAACGTCCTGACTTTC. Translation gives CASSVRPGGGGANVLTF.

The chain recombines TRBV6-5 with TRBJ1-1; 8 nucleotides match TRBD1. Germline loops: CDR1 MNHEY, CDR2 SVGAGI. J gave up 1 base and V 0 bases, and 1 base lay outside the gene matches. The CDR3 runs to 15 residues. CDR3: CASSYSTGANTEAFF. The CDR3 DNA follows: TGTGCCAGCAGTTACTCGACAGGGGCGAACACTGAAGCTTTCTTT.

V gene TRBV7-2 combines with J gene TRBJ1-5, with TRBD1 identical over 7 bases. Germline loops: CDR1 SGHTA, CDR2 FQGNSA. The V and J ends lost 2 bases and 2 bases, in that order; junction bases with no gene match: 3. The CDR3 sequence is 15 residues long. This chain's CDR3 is CASSLQGTGNQPQHF. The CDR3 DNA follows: TGTGCCAGCAGCTTACAAGGGACAGGCAATCAGCCCCAGCATTTT.

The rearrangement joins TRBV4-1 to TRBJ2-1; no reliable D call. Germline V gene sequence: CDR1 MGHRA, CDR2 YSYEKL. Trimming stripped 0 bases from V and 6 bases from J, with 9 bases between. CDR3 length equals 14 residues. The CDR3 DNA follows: TGCGCCAGCAGCCAAGATCGTTCCCCCAATGAGCAGTTCTTC. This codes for CASSQDRSPNEQFF.

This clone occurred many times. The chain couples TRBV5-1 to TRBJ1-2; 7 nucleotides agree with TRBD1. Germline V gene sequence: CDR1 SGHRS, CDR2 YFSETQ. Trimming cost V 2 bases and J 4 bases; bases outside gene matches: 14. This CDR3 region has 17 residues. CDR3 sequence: CASSLRRGSQNSYGYTF. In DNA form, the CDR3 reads TGCGCCAGCAGCTTACGCAGGGGGTCCCAAAACTCCTATGGCTACACCTTC.

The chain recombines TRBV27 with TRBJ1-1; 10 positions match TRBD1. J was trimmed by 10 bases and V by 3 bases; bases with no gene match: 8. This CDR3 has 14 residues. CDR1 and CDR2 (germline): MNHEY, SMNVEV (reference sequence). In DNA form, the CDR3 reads TGTGCCAGCAGTTTGCTGACAGGGGGCCTGGCAGCTTTCTTT. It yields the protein CASSLLTGGLAAFF.

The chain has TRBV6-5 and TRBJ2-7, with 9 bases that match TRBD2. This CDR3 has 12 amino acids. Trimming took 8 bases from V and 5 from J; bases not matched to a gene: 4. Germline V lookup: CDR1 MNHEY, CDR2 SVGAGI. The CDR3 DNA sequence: TGTGCCAGCGGACTAGCGAGGCACGAGCAGTACTTC. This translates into CASGLARHEQYF.

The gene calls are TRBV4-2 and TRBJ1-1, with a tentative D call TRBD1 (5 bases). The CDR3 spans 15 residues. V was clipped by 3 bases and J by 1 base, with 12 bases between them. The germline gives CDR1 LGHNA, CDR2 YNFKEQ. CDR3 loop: CASSQEGRKNTEAFF. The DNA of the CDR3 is TGTGCCAGCAGCCAGGAGGGACGGAAGAACACTGAAGCTTTCTTT.

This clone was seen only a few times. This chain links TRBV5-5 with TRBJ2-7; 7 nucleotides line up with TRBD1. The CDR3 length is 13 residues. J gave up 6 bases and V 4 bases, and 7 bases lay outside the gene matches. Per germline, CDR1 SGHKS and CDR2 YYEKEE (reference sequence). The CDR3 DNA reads TGTGCCAGCAGCCTCTTACAGGGGCGCGAGCAGTACTTC. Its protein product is CASSLLQGREQYF.

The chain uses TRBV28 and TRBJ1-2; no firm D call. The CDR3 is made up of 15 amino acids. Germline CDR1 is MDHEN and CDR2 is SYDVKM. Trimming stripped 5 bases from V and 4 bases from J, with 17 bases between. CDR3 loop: CASSPPREDFYGYTF. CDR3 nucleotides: TGTGCCAGCAGTCCCCCTAGGGAGGACTTCTATGGCTACACCTTC.

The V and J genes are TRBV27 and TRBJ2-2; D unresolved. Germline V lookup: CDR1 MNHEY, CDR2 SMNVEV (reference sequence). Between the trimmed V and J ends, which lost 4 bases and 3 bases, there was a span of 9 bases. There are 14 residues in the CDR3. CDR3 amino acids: CASSSLLYTGELFF. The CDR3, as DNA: TGTGCCAGCAGTTCGTTACTCTACACCGGGGAGCTGTTTTTT.

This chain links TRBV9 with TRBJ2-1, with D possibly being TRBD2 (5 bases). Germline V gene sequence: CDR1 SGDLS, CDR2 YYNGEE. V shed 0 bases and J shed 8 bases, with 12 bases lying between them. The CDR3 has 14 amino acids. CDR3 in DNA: TGTGCCAGCAGCGTAGCTCTAGCACCGGATGAGCAGTTCTTC. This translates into CASSVALAPDEQFF.

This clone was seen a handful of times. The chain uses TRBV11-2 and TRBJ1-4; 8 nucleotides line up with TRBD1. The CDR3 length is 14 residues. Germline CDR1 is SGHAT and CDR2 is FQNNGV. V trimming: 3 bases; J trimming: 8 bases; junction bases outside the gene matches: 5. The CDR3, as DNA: TGTGCCAGCAGCTTGAACAGGGGGTGGGAAAAACTGTTTTTT. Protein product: CASSLNRGWEKLFF. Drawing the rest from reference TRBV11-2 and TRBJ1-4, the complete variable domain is EAGVAQSPRYKIIEKRQSVAFWCNPISGHATLYWYQQILGQGPKLLIQFQNNGVVDDSQLPKDRFSAERLKGVDSTLKIQPAKLEDSAVYLCASSLNRGWEKLFFGSGTQLSVL.

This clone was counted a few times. The CDR3 region is CASMKADQETQYF. The CDR3 nucleotides read TGTGCCAGCATGAAAGCGGACCAAGAGACCCAGTACTTC. V is TRBV2 and J is TRBJ2-5, with TRBD2 as a possible D gene (5 bases). Germline V gives CDR1 SNHLY, CDR2 FYNNEI. The CDR3 totals 13 residues. V shed 7 bases and J shed 0 bases, with 9 bases lying between them.

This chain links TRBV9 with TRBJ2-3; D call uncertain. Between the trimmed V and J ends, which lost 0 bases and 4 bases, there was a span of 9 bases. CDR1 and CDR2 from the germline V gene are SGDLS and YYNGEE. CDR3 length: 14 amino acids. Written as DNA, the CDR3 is TGTGCCAGCAGCGTAGGAGCGATCCCAGATACGCAGTATTTT. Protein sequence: CASSVGAIPDTQYF.

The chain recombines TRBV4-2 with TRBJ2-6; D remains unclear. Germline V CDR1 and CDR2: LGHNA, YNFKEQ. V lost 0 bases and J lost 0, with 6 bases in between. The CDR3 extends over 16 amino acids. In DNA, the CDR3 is TGTGCCAGCAGCCAAGAACGCAGCTCTGGGGCCAACGTCCTGACTTTC. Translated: CASSQERSSGANVLTF.

The chain's CDR3 is CASSLGTGATNEKLFF. The CDR3 DNA reads as TGTGCCAGCAGCCTTGGGACAGGGGCAACTAATGAAAAACTGTTTTTT. The chain uses TRBV7-9 and TRBJ1-4, with 10 bases lining up with TRBD1. Germline V gives CDR1 SEHNR, CDR2 FQNEAQ (reference sequence). V was clipped by 5 bases and J by 0 bases; unmatched bases: 3. This CDR3 region has 16 residues.

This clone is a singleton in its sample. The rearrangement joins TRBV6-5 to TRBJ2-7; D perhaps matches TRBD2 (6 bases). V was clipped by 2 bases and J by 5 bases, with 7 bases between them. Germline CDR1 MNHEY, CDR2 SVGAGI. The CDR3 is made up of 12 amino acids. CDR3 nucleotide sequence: TGTGCCAGCAGTTACGGAGGGAACGAGCAGTACTTC. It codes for CASSYGGNEQYF.

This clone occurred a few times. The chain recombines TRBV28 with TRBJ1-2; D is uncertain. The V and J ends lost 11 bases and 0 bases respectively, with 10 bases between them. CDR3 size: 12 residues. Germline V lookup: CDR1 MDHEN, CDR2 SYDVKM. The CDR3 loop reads CAASGTNYGYTF. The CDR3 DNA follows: TGTGCCGCCTCGGGGACTAACTATGGCTACACCTTC.